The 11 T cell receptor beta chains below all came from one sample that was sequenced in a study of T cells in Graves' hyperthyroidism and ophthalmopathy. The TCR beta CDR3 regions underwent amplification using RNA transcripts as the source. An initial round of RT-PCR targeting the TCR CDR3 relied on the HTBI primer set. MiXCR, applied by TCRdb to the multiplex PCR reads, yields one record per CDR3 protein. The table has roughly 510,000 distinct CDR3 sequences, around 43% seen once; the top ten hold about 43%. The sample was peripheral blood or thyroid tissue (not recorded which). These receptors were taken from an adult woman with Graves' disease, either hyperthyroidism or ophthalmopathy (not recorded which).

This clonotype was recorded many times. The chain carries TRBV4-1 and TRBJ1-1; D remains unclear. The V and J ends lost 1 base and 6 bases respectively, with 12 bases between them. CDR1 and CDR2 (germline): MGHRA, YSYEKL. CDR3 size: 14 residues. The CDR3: CASSQVDLPAEAFF. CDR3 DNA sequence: TGCGCCAGCAGCCAAGTGGATCTGCCCGCTGAAGCTTTCTTT.

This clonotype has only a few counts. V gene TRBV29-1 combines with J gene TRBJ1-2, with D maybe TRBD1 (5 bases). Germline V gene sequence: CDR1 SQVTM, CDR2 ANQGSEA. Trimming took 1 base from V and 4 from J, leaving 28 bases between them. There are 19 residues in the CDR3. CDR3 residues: CSVEGGDAEHSRGSYGYTF. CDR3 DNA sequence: TGCAGCGTTGAAGGGGGCGACGCGGAGCACTCCCGCGGGTCCTATGGCTACACCTTC.

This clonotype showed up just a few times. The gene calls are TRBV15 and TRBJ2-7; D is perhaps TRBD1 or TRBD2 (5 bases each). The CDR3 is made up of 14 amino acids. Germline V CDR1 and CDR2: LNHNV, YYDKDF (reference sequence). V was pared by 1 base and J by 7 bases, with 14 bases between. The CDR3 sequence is CATSRGFGGGEQYF. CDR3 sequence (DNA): TGTGCCACCAGCAGAGGGTTTGGGGGTGGAGAGCAGTACTTC. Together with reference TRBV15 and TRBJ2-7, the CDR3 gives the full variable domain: DAMVIQNPRYQVTQFGKPVTLSCSQTLNHNVMYWYQQKSSQAPKLLFHYYDKDFNNEADTPDNFQSRRPNTSFCFLDIRSPGLGDTAMYLCATSRGFGGGEQYFGPGTRLTVT.

CDR3 sequence reads: CASSRGQGATRQYGYTF. CDR3 DNA sequence: TGTGCCAGCAGCAGAGGACAGGGGGCTACACGGCAGTATGGCTACACCTTC. The J gene is TRBJ1-2, the V gene TRBV7-8, with 11 positions matching TRBD1. The V gene end was trimmed by 5 bases and the J gene end by 5 bases; junction bases not matched to a gene: 13. In germline, CDR1 is SGHVS, CDR2 FQNEAQ. This CDR3 has 17 residues.

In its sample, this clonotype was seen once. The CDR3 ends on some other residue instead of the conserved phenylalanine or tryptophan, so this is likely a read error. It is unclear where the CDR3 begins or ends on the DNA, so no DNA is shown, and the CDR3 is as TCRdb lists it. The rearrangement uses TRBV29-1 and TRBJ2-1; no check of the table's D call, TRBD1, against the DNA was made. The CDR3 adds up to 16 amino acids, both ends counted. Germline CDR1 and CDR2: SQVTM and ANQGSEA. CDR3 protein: CSVEDGTLSSYNEQVC.

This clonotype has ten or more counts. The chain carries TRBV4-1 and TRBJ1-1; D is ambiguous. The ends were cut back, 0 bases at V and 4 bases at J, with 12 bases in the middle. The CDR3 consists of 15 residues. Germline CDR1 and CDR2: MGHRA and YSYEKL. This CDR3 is CASSQDPLQATEAFF. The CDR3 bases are TGCGCCAGCAGCCAAGATCCTCTTCAGGCCACTGAAGCTTTCTTT.

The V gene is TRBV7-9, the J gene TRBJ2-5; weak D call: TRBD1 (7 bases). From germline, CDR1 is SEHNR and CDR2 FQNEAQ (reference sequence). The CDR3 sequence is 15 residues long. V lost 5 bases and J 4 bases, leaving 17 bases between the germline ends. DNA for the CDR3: TGTGCCAGCAGCCCGAGCCCAGGGGGGAGAGAGACCCAGTACTTC. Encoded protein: CASSPSPGGRETQYF.

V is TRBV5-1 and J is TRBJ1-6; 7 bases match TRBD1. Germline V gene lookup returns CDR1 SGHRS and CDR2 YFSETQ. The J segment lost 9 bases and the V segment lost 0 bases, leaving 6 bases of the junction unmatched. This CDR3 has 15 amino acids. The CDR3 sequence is CASSLEGAAPSPLHF. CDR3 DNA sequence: TGCGCCAGCAGCTTGGAGGGGGCGGCCCCTTCACCCCTCCACTTT.

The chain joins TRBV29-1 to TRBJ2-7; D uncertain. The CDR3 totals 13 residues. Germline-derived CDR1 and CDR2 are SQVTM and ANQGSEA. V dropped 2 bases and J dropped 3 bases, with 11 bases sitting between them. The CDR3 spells CSVETDLDYEQYF. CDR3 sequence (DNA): TGCAGCGTTGAAACCGACTTAGACTACGAGCAGTACTTC.

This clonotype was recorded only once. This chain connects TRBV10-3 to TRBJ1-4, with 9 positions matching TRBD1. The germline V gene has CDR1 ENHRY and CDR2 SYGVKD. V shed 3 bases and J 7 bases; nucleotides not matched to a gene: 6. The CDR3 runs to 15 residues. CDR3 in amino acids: CAISDSQGAAEKLFF. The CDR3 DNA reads TGTGCCATCAGTGACTCACAGGGGGCTGCTGAAAAACTGTTTTTT.

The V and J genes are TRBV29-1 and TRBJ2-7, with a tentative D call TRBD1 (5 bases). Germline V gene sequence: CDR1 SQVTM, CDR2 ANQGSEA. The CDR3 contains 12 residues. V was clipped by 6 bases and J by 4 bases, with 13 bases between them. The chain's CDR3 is CSVAGSQYEQYF. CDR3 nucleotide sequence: TGCAGCGTCGCAGGGTCCCAATACGAGCAGTACTTC.